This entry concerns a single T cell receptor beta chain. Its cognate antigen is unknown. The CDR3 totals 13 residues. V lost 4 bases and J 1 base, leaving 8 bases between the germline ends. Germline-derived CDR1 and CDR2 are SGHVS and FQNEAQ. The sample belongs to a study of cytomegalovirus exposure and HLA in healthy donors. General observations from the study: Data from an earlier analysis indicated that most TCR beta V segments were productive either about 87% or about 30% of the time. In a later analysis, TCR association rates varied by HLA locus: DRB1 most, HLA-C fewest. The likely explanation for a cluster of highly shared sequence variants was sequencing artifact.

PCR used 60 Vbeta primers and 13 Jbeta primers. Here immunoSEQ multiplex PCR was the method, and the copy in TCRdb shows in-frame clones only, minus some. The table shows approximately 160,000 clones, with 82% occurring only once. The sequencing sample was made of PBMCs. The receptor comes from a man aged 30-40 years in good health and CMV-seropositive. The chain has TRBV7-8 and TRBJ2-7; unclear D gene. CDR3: CASSSSLSYEQYF. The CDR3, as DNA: TGTGCCAGCAGCTCCTCCCTTTCCTACGAGCAGTACTTC.